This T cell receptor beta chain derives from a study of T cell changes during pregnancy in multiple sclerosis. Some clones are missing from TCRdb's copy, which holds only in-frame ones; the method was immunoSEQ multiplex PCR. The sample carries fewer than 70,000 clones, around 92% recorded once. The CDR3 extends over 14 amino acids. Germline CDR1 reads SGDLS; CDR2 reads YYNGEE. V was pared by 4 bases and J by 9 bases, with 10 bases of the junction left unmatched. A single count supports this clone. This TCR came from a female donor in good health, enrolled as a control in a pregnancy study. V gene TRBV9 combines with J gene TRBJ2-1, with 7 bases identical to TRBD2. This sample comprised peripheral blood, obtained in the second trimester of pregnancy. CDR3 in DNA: TGTGCCAGCAGCCCAGGCGGACTAGTGACTGAGCAGTTCTTC. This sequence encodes CASSPGGLVTEQFF.